This TCR beta chain was identified during a study of blood T cell repertoires in COVID-19. Background on the study: Sources were T cells, B-cell-depleted T cells, or PBMCs; the material itself was cDNA or gDNA.

Measured with immunoSEQ multiplex PCR; TCRdb has only the in-frame clones, and not every one. The table shows 130,000 or so clones, with 86% occurring only once. Germline V gene lookup returns CDR1 MNHEY and CDR2 SMNVEV (reference sequence). The ends lost 4 bases at V and 4 bases at J; junction bases unmatched: 2. The CDR3 extends over 14 amino acids. The V and J genes are TRBV27 and TRBJ1-2, with 11 bases fitting TRBD1. The origin of this receptor is a woman aged 60-75 years with acute or convalescent COVID-19. Sequenced sample: peripheral blood. The CDR3: CASSSDRGLYGYTF. CDR3 coding DNA: TGTGCCAGCAGTTCGGACAGGGGGCTCTATGGCTACACCTTC.